The source of this T cell receptor beta chain is a study of PD-1 blockade in classical Hodgkin lymphoma. Measured with immunoSEQ multiplex PCR; TCRdb has only the in-frame clones, and not every one. The data show about 97,000 clones, over 70% seen once. This CDR3 contains 15 residues. Germline V gives CDR1 SGDLS, CDR2 YYNGEE. Trimming left V 6 bases short and J 0 bases short, with 12 bases between. Autologous stem cell transplantation was followed by relapse in every patient, and brentuximab vedotin exposure varied. This clone was recorded only once. J is TRBJ2-2 and V is TRBV9; D uncertain. The sequence was obtained from a human donor with classical Hodgkin lymphoma. The source material was peripheral blood mononuclear cells (PBMCs), sampled at baseline. The CDR3 sequence is CASTTSLANTGELFF. In DNA form, the CDR3 reads TGTGCCAGCACCACCTCACTGGCGAACACCGGGGAGCTGTTTTTT.